The present TCR beta chain was sequenced within a study of blood T cell repertoires in COVID-19 (dated by TCRdb to about 2020). In the study overall: Samples from collaborators originated in the United States, Italy and Spain and spanned both the acute and convalescent phases of COVID-19. The prospective study material was composed of cDNA or gDNA derived from T cells, B-cell-depleted T cells, or PBMCs. Deeply sampled blood TCRbeta repertoires from subjects exposed to, actively infected with, or recovered from COVID-19 were included in the dataset. The repertoires were made available in a free public database intended to serve as a resource for research on the immune response to SARS-CoV-2. Samples came from the ongoing ImmuneRACE study (first 160 participants) plus 1,254 subjects from 6 global collaborators. The sample metadata nearly always contained a de-identified subject ID, COVID-19 status, age in years and sex. HLA class I and class II types, where available, came from metadata supplied by the sample provider rather than from assay-based typing.

This clone occurred a few times. Its antigen remains undetermined. It has no much larger one-base neighbor in the sample; base qualities were not kept. Whole blood was collected in K2EDTA tubes by collaborating institutions according to the institutions' own protocols. Collaborator samples were shipped for TCRbeta analysis as frozen whole blood, isolated PBMCs, or DNA extracted from either sample type. General study outcomes and caveats: How much clinical and demographic metadata was included differed by source and by participant, and the metadata was provided uncurated.

TCRbeta CDR3 regions were amplified from genomic DNA by means of the immunoSEQ Assay, a bias-controlled multiplex PCR. The paper's processing steps were these. The number of nucleated cells in each sample was estimated from the amplification of reference gene primers within the assay. To quantify the absolute abundance of each unique TCRbeta CDR3 rearrangement, sequence reads were collapsed and filtered. For each sample, productive Simpson clonality was calculated by taking the square root of Simpson's diversity index across productive rearrangements. TCRdb retrieved this table from immuneACCESS and kept in-frame rearrangements only. Not all clones are present; in checked studies, unresolved V genes account for under half, and no reason is known for the remainder. V, J and clone size are taken as reported in that table, and D and trimming were inferred from the DNA itself. Within this sample are 150,000 to 200,000 clones, with roughly 80% of them counted one time only. The ten largest clonotypes hold 11% to 15% of the sample.

The CDR1 and CDR2 encoded by the germline V gene are SGHTS and YDEGEE. The CDR3 covers 16 residues, taking in both the cysteine and the phenylalanine. Only CDR3 DNA remains: 48 bases, in frame from the first base. Relative to germline, V is 0 bases shorter and J is 2 bases shorter, with 12 bases between their ends. The sequence is built from TRBV5-8 and TRBJ2-1; matching of 5 bases hints at TRBD1 as the D gene. The receptor's source is a woman older than 75 with acute or convalescent COVID-19. The material sequenced was peripheral blood. The nucleotides are TGTGCCAGCAGCTTGGCACCAGGGAACCCCTACAATGAGCAGTTCTTC. Translated, it gives CASSLAPGNPYNEQFF.